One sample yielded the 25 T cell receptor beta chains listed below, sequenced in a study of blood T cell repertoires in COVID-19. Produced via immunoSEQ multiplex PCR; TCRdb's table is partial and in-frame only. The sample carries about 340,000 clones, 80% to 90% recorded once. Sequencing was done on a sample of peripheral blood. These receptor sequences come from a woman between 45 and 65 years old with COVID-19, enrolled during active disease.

The CDR3 region is CASSISGRDTDTQYF. As DNA, the CDR3 is TGTGCCAGCAGTATAAGCGGGAGAGACACAGATACGCAGTATTTT. The chain links TRBV6-4 to TRBJ2-3; TRBD2 aligns across 8 bases. Germline CDR1 is MRHNA and CDR2 is SNTAGT. CDR3 length: 15 amino acids. After removal of 5 bases from V and 2 bases from J, the junction contained 6 bases not matched to a gene.

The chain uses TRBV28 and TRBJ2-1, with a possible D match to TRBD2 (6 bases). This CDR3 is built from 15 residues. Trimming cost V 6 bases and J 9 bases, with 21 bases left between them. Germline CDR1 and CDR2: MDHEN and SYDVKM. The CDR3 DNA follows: TGTGCCAGCAGGCTTAGCGGAACCTTGTCCTCTGAGCAGTTCTTC. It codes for CASRLSGTLSSEQFF.

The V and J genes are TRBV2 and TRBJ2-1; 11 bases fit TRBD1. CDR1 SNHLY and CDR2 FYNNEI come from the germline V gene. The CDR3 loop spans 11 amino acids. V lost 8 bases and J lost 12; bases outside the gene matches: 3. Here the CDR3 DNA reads TGTGCCAGCGGGACAGGGGGTGTGCAGTTCTTC. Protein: CASGTGGVQFF.

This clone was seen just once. In DNA form, the CDR3 reads TGTGCCAGCTCACCGGGACAGGGGTACAATGAGCAGTTCTTC. It codes for CASSPGQGYNEQFF. V is TRBV18 and J is TRBJ2-1, with 10 nucleotides matching TRBD1. Per the germline V gene, CDR1 is KGHSH and CDR2 is LQKENI. Trimming cost V 3 bases and J 4 bases; bases outside gene matches: 0. CDR3 length: 14 amino acids.

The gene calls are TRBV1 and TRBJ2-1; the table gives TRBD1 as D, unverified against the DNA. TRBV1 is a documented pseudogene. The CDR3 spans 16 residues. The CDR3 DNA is TGCACCAGCAGCGGAGACCGGGACATGACTTACAATGAGCAGTTCTTC. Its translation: CTSSGDRDMTYNEQFF.

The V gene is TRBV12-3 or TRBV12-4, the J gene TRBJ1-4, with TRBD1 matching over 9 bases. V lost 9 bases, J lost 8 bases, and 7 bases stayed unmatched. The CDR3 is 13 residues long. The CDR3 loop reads CARRTGVGEKLFF. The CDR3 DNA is TGTGCCAGACGGACAGGGGTGGGCGAAAAACTGTTTTTT.

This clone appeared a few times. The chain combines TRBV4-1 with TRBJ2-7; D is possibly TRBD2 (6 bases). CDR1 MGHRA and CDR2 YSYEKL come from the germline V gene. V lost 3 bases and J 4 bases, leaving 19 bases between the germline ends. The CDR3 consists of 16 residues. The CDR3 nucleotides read TGCGCCAGCAGCCAGGAGAGGAGCGGGTATGAGTACGAGCAGTACTTC. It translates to CASSQERSGYEYEQYF.

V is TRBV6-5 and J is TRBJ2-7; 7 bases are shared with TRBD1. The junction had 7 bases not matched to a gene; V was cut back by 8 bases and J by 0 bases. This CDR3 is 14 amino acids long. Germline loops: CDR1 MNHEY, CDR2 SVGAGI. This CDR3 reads CASSTDRDSYEQYF. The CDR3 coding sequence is TGTGCCAGCTCGACCGACAGGGACTCCTACGAGCAGTACTTC.

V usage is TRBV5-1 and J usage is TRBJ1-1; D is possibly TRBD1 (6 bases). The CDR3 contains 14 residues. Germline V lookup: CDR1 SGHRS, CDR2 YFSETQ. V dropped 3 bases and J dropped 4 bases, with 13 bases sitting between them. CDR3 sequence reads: CASSSQGQGTEAFF. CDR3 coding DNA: TGCGCCAGCAGCTCCCAGGGGCAGGGCACTGAAGCTTTCTTT.

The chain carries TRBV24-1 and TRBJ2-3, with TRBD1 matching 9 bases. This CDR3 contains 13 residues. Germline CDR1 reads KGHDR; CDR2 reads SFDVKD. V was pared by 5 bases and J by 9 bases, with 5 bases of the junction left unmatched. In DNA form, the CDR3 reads TGTGCCACCAGTGTCTCACAGGGGGCAACGCAGTATTTT. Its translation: CATSVSQGATQYF.

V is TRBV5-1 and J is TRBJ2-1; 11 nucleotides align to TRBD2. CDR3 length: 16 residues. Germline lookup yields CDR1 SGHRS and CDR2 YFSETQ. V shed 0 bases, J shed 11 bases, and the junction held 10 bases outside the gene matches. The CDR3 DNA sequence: TGCGCCAGCAGCTTGGTTCTAGCGGGAGGTAGGGGGCAGCAGTTCTTC. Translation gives CASSLVLAGGRGQQFF.

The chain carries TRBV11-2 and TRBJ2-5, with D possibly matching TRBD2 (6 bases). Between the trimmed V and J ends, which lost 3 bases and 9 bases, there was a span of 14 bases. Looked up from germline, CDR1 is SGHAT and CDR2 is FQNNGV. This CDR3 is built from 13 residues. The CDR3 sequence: CASSLTSDGPQYF. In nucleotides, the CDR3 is TGTGCCAGCAGCTTGACTAGTGACGGGCCCCAGTACTTC.

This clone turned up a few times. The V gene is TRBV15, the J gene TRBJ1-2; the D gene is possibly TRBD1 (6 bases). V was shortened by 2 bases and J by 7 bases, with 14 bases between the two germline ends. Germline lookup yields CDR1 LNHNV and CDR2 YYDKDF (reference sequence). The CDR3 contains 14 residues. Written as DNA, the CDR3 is TGTGCCACCAGCAGATCAACAGGGAACAGTGGCTACACCTTC. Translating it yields CATSRSTGNSGYTF.

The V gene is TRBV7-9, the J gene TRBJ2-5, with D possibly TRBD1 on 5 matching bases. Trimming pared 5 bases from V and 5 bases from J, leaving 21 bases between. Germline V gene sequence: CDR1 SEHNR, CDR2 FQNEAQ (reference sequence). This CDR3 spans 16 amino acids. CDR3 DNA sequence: TGTGCCAGCAGCCCCAGGGAAAGGGCTATTGAGGAGACCCAGTACTTC. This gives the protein CASSPRERAIEETQYF.

The CDR3 region has the DNA TGTGCCAGCAGCTTGATTAGCGGGACAGCTTCTGGGGCCAACGTCCTGACTTTC. Protein product: CASSLISGTASGANVLTF. The V gene is TRBV5-4, the J gene TRBJ2-6, with D perhaps TRBD2 (8 bases). CDR1 is SGHNT and CDR2 is YYREEE in the germline V gene (reference sequence). Trimming took 1 base from V and 1 from J, leaving 15 bases between them. CDR3 length: 18 residues.

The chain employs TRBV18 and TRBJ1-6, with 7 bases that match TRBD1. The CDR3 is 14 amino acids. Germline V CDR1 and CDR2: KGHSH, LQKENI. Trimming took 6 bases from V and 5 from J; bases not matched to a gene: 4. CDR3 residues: CASSRDRNNSPLHF. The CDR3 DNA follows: TGTGCCAGCTCGCGGGACAGAAATAATTCACCCCTCCACTTT.

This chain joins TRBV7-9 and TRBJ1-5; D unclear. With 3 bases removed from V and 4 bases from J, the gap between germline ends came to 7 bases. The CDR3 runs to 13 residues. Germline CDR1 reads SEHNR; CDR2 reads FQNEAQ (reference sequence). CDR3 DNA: TGTGCCAGCAGCTTCGAGCTAAATCAGCCCCAGCATTTT. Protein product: CASSFELNQPQHF.

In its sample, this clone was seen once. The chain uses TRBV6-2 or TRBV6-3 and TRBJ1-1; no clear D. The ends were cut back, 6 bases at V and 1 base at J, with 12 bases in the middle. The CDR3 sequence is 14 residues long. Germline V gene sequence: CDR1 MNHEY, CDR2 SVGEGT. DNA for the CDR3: TGTGCCAGCAGCGACGACATGCGGAACACTGAAGCTTTCTTT. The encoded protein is CASSDDMRNTEAFF.

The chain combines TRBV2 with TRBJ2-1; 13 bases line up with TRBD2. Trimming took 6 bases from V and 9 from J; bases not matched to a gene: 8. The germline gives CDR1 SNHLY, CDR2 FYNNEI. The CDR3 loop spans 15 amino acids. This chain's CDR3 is CASRETSGRSGEQFF. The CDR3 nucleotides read TGTGCCAGCAGGGAGACTAGCGGGAGGTCGGGTGAGCAGTTCTTC.

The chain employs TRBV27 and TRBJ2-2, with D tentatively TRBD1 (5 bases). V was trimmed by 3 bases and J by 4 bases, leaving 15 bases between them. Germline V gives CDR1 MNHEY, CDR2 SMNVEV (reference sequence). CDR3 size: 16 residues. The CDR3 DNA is TGTGCCAGCAGTTTTTCTGGCAGGGTCACCACCGGGGAGCTGTTTTTT. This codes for CASSFSGRVTTGELFF.

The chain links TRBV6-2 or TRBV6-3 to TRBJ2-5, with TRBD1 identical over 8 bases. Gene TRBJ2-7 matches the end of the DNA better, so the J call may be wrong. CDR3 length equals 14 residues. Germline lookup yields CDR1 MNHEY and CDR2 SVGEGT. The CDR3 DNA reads TGTGCCAGCAGTTATCGGACAGGGCCCTACGAGCAGTACTTC. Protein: CASSYRTGPYEQYF.

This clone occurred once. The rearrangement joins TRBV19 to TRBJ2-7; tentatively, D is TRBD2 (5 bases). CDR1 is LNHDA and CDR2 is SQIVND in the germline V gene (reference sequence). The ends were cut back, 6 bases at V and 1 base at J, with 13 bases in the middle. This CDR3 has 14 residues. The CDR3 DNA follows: TGTGCCAGTAGCAGCGGCGGAGGTTCCTACGAGCAGTACTTC. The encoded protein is CASSSGGGSYEQYF.

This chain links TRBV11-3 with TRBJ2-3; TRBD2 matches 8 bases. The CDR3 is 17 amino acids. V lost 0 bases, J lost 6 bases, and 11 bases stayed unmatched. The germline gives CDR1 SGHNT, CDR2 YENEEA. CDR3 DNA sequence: TGTGCCAGCAGCTTAGATAGCCGTACTAGCGGTGGGGATACGCAGTATTTT. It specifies CASSLDSRTSGGDTQYF.

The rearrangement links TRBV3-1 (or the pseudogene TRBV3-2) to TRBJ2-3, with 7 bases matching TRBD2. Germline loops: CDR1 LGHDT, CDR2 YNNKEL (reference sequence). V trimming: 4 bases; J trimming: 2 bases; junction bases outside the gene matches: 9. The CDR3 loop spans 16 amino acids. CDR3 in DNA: TGTGCCAGCAGCCCCTCAAGGAGGGACTACACAGATACGCAGTATTTT. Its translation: CASSPSRRDYTDTQYF.

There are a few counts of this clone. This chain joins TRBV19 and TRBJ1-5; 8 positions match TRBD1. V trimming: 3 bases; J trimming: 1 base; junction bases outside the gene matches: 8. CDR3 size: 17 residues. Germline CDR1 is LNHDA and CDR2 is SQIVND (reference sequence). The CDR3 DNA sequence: TGTGCCAGTAGTATTAGGAGTGGGGACAGGAGCAATCAGCCCCAGCATTTT. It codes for CASSIRSGDRSNQPQHF.